A selection of T cell receptor beta chains follows, all from one sample in a study of blood T cell repertoires in COVID-19. The table came from immunoSEQ multiplex PCR; TCRdb's copy has only in-frame clones and leaves some out. The table includes 250,000 or so clones, around 90% detected once. Sequenced material: peripheral blood. These receptors were taken from a woman in her sixties with COVID-19, enrolled during active disease. Both conserved end residues are part of each CDR3. Fields, in order: J gene, V gene, clone size, D gene, CDR3 length, CDR3 protein, CDR3 DNA. The D gene is left open where the match is weak. Size tells how often a clone was seen (once, few, many) or the class of an expanded clone, and some rows leave it out.

J: TRBJ2-3
V: TRBV4-1
size: once
D: TRBD2
length: 18
CDR3: CASSQETSGRTTRNTQYF
DNA: TGCGCCAGCAGCCAAGAAACTAGCGGGAGGACAACGCGAAATACGCAGTATTTT

J: TRBJ2-1
V: TRBV28
size: -
D: TRBD2
length: 16
CDR3: CASSPLGAGEYNEQFF
DNA: TGTGCCAGCAGCCCACTCGGGGCGGGAGAGTACAATGAGCAGTTCTTC

J: TRBJ1-2
V: TRBV5-4
size: -
D: -
length: 14
CDR3: CASSLEAAGHGYTF
DNA: TGTGCCAGCAGCTTGGAGGCAGCAGGGCATGGCTACACCTTC

J: TRBJ2-3
V: TRBV5-1
size: -
D: -
length: 14
CDR3: CASSLAGGTDTQYF
DNA: TGCGCCAGCAGCTTGGCTGGAGGCACAGATACGCAGTATTTT

J: TRBJ2-3
V: TRBV19
size: -
D: TRBD2
length: 15
CDR3: CASSEGSGRTDTQYF
DNA: TGTGCCAGTAGTGAGGGTAGCGGGAGAACGGATACGCAGTATTTT

J: TRBJ2-6
V: TRBV19
size: -
D: TRBD1
length: 17
CDR3: CASSSTGLASGANVLTF
DNA: TGTGCCAGTAGTTCGACAGGGCTCGCCTCTGGGGCCAACGTCCTGACTTTC

J: TRBJ1-1
V: TRBV28
size: -
D: -
length: 15
CDR3: CASSFGAGRAPEAFF
DNA: TGTGCCAGCAGTTTCGGTGCTGGGAGAGCACCTGAAGCTTTCTTT

J: TRBJ1-3
V: TRBV6-5
size: -
D: TRBD1
length: 15
CDR3: CASRRQGASWNTIYF
DNA: TGTGCCAGCAGACGACAGGGGGCCTCATGGAACACCATATATTTT

J: TRBJ1-2
V: TRBV18
size: -
D: TRBD1
length: 13
CDR3: CASSPQGDYGYTF
DNA: TGTGCCAGCTCACCTCAGGGGGACTATGGCTACACCTTC

J: TRBJ1-1
V: TRBV12-2
size: once
D: -
length: 13
CDR3: CASRTKEHTEAFF
DNA: TGTGCAAGTCGCACCAAGGAGCACACTGAAGCTTTCTTT

J: TRBJ2-5
V: TRBV7-2
size: -
D: -
length: 15
CDR3: CASSLGADPQETQYF
DNA: TGTGCCAGCAGCTTAGGTGCGGATCCACAAGAGACCCAGTACTTC

J: TRBJ1-1
V: TRBV2
size: -
D: -
length: 12
CDR3: CASRYFGGGAFF
DNA: TGTGCCAGCAGATACTTCGGGGGGGGAGCTTTCTTT

J: TRBJ2-5
V: TRBV11-2
size: -
D: -
length: 15
CDR3: CASSLDGGLGETQYF
DNA: TGTGCCAGCAGCTTAGACGGGGGGCTTGGGGAGACCCAGTACTTC

J: TRBJ2-2
V: TRBV9
size: -
D: TRBD2
length: 17
CDR3: CASSVALAGGHTGELFF
DNA: TGTGCCAGCAGCGTAGCCCTAGCGGGAGGACACACCGGGGAGCTGTTTTTT

J: TRBJ1-6
V: TRBV2
size: few
D: -
length: 14
CDR3: CASSEARGSSPLHF
DNA: TGTGCCAGCAGTGAAGCCAGGGGTAGTTCACCCCTCCACTTT

J: TRBJ2-5
V: TRBV3-1/TRBV3-2
size: -
D: TRBD2
length: 18
CDR3: CASSPPPRTSGGLLTQYF
DNA: TGTGCCAGCAGCCCACCCCCCAGGACTAGCGGGGGGTTATTGACCCAGTACTTC

J: TRBJ1-2
V: TRBV15
size: -
D: -
length: 14
CDR3: CATSRDTPGEHYTF
DNA: TGTGCCACCAGCAGAGATACGCCAGGGGAACACTACACCTTC

J: TRBJ1-2
V: TRBV6-5
size: -
D: -
length: 14
CDR3: CASKPPGRGYGYTF
DNA: TGTGCCAGCAAACCACCCGGCAGGGGCTATGGCTACACCTTC

J: TRBJ1-2
V: TRBV30
size: -
D: -
length: 15
CDR3: CAWSVRTVSNYGYTF
DNA: TGTGCCTGGAGTGTAAGGACAGTTTCTAACTATGGCTACACCTTC

J: TRBJ1-6
V: TRBV5-1
size: once
D: TRBD1
length: 14
CDR3: CASSPRTGDSPLHF
DNA: TGCGCCAGCAGCCCCCGGACAGGGGATTCACCCCTCCACTTT

J: TRBJ1-2
V: TRBV30
size: -
D: TRBD1
length: 13
CDR3: CALGTGWVGGYTF
DNA: TGTGCCCTCGGGACAGGGTGGGTCGGCGGCTACACCTTC

J: TRBJ1-4
V: TRBV29-1
size: -
D: TRBD1
length: 14
CDR3: CSGGTGAFNEKLFF
DNA: TGCAGCGGGGGGACAGGAGCCTTTAATGAAAAACTGTTTTTT

J: TRBJ2-1
V: TRBV7-9
size: -
D: -
length: 16
CDR3: CASSLGGSVTLSEQFF
DNA: TGTGCCAGCAGCTTAGGTGGTAGCGTCACCCTATCTGAGCAGTTCTTC

J: TRBJ1-6
V: TRBV2
size: -
D: TRBD1
length: 15
CDR3: CASRLGDSQNSPLHF
DNA: TGTGCCAGCAGATTGGGGGACAGCCAAAATTCACCCCTCCACTTT

J: TRBJ2-3
V: TRBV5-1
size: -
D: -
length: 14
CDR3: CASSLRTGSDTQYF
DNA: TGCGCCAGCAGCCTACGAACAGGGTCAGATACGCAGTATTTT

J: TRBJ2-5
V: TRBV27
size: -
D: TRBD2
length: 20
CDR3: CASSLSRRGLAPTGQETQYF
DNA: TGTGCCAGCAGTTTATCCCGTCGGGGACTAGCGCCGACGGGACAAGAGACCCAGTACTTC

J: TRBJ2-7
V: TRBV6-5
size: -
D: TRBD2
length: 15
CDR3: CASSYSGAGAYEQYF
DNA: TGTGCCAGCAGTTACTCGGGAGCGGGGGCCTACGAGCAGTACTTC

J: TRBJ2-1
V: TRBV5-5
size: -
D: -
length: 15
CDR3: CASSSSAGAYNEQFF
DNA: TGTGCCAGCAGCTCCTCGGCAGGGGCTTACAATGAGCAGTTCTTC

J: TRBJ1-5
V: TRBV2
size: -
D: TRBD1
length: 15
CDR3: CASRYHGQGNQPQHF
DNA: TGTGCCAGCAGATACCACGGACAGGGGAATCAGCCCCAGCATTTT

J: TRBJ1-4
V: TRBV30
size: -
D: -
length: 15
CDR3: CAWSPTGLKGEKLFF
DNA: TGTGCCTGGAGTCCAACAGGGTTGAAAGGTGAAAAACTGTTTTTT

J: TRBJ2-3
V: TRBV7-2
size: -
D: TRBD2
length: 12
CDR3: CASSLGLTAQYF
DNA: TGTGCCAGCAGCTTGGGACTAACTGCGCAGTATTTT

J: TRBJ1-4
V: TRBV9
size: -
D: -
length: 14
CDR3: CASSVAQGGEKLFF
DNA: TGTGCCAGCAGCGTAGCCCAGGGTGGTGAAAAACTGTTTTTT

J: TRBJ2-7
V: TRBV27
size: once
D: -
length: 17
CDR3: CASRPGDRQPSSYEQYF
DNA: TGTGCCAGCAGACCAGGGGACCGACAACCTTCCTCCTACGAGCAGTACTTC

J: TRBJ2-7
V: TRBV10-3
size: few
D: -
length: 14
CDR3: CAISADRYPYEQYF
DNA: TGTGCCATCAGTGCCGACAGGTACCCCTACGAGCAGTACTTC

J: TRBJ1-2
V: TRBV11-1
size: -
D: -
length: 14
CDR3: CASRRLRGNYGYTF
DNA: TGTGCCAGCAGACGCTTGAGGGGGAACTATGGCTACACCTTC

J: TRBJ1-6
V: TRBV4-2
size: -
D: -
length: 20
CDR3: CASSRPLSPQGPKYNSPLHF
DNA: TGTGCCAGCAGCCGGCCCCTATCCCCGCAGGGCCCCAAGTATAATTCACCCCTCCACTTT